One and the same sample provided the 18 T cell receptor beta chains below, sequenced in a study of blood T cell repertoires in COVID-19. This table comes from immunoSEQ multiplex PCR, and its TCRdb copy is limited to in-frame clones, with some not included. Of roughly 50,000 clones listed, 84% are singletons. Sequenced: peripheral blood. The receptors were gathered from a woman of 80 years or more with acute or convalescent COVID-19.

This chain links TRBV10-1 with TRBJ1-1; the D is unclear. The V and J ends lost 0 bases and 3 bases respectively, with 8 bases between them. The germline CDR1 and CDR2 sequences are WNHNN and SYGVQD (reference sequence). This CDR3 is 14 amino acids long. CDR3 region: CASSESRGHTEAFF. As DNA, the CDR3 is TGCGCCAGCAGTGAGTCGAGAGGGCACACTGAAGCTTTCTTT.

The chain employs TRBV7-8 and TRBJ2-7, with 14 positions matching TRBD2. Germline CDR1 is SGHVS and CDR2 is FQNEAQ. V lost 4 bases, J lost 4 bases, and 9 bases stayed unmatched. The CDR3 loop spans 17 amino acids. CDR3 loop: CASSSGTSGGAVYEQYF. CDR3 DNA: TGTGCCAGCAGCTCCGGGACTAGCGGGGGTGCGGTTTACGAGCAGTACTTC.

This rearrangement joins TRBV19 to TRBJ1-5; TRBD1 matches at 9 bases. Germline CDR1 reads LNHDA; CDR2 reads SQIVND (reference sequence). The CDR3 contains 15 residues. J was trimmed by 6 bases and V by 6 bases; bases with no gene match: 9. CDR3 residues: CASRPGTGRIQPQHF. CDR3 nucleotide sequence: TGTGCCAGTAGGCCGGGGACAGGGAGGATTCAGCCCCAGCATTTT.

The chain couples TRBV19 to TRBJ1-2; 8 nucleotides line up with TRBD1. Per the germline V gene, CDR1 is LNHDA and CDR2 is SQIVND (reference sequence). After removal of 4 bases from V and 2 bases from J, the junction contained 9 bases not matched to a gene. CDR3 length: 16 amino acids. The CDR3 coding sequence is TGTGCCAGTAGTAAAGGAGGACAGGGCGGAAACTATGGCTACACCTTC. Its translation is CASSKGGQGGNYGYTF.

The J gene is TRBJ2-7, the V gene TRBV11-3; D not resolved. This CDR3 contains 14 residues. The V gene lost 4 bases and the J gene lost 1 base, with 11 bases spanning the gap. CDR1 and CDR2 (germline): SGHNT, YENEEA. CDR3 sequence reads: CASSSQTASYEQYF. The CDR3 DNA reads TGTGCCAGCAGCTCTCAAACAGCTTCCTACGAGCAGTACTTC.

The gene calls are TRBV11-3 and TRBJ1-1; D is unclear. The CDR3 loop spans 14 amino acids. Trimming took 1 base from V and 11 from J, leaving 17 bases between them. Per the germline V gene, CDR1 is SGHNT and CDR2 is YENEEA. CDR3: CASSLASPGRPAFF. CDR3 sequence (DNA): TGTGCCAGCAGCTTAGCAAGCCCTGGCAGGCCGGCTTTCTTT.

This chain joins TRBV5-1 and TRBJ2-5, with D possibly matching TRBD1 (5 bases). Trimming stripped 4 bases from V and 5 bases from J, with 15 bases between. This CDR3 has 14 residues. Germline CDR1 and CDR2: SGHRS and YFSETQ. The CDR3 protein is CASSPGQASETQYF. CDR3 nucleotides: TGCGCCAGCAGCCCTGGACAAGCCAGCGAGACCCAGTACTTC. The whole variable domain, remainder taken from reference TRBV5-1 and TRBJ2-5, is KAGVTQTPRYLIKTRGQQVTLSCSPISGHRSVSWYQQTPGQGLQFLFEYFSETQRNKGNFPGRFSGRQFSNSRSEMNVSTLELGDSALYLCASSPGQASETQYFGPGTRLLVL.

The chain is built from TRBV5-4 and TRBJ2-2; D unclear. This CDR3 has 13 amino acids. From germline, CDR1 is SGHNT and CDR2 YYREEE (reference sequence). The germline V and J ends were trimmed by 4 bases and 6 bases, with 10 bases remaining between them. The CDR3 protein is CASSPVLSGELFF. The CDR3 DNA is TGTGCCAGCAGCCCGGTTCTCTCCGGGGAGCTGTTTTTT.

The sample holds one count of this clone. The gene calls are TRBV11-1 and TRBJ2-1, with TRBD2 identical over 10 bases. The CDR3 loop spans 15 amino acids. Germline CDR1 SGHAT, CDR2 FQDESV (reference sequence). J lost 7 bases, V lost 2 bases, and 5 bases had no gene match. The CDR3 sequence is CASSLSAGGPNEQFF. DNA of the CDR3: TGTGCCAGCAGCTTATCAGCGGGGGGGCCTAATGAGCAGTTCTTC.

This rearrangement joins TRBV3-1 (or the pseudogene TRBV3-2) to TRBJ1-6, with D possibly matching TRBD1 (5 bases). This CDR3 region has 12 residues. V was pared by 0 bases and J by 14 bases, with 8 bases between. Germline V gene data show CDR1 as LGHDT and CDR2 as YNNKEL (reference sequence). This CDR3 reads CASSQEGQSLHF. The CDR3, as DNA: TGTGCCAGCAGCCAAGAAGGACAATCCCTCCACTTT.

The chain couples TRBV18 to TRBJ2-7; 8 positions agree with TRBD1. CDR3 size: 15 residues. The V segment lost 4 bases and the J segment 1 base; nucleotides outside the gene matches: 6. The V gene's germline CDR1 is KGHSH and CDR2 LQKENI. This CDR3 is CASSLGQGASYEQYF. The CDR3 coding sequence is TGTGCCAGCTCACTAGGACAGGGTGCGTCCTACGAGCAGTACTTC.

The CDR3 bases are TGTGCCAGCAGCTTAAGGGGTGTAAGGAAAAGGGCATCCTACGAGCAGTACTTC. It yields the protein CASSLRGVRKRASYEQYF. The rearrangement links TRBV11-2 to TRBJ2-7, with D possibly TRBD1 on 5 matching bases. Germline assignment: CDR1 SGHAT and CDR2 FQNNGV. Trimming removed 2 bases at V and 1 base at J, with 21 bases between. This CDR3 is built from 18 residues. The variable domain in full, with the rest retrieved from reference TRBV11-2 and TRBJ2-7, is EAGVAQSPRYKIIEKRQSVAFWCNPISGHATLYWYQQILGQGPKLLIQFQNNGVVDDSQLPKDRFSAERLKGVDSTLKIQPAKLEDSAVYLCASSLRGVRKRASYEQYFGPGTRLTVT.

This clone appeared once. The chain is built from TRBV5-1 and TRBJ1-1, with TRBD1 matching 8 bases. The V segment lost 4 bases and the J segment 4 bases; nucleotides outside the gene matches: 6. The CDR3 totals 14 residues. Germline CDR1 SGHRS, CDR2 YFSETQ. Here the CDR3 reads CASSRTGSSTEAFF. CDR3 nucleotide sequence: TGCGCCAGCAGCAGGACAGGGTCTTCCACTGAAGCTTTCTTT.

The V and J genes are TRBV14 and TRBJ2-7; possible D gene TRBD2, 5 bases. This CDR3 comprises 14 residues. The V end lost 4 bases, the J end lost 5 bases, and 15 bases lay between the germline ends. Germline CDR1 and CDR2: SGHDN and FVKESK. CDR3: CASSRRRVEDEQYF. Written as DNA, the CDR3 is TGTGCCAGCAGCCGGAGGAGAGTTGAGGACGAGCAGTACTTC. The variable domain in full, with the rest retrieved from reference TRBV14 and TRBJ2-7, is EAGVTQFPSHSVIEKGQTVTLRCDPISGHDNLYWYRRVMGKEIKFLLHFVKESKQDESGMPNNRFLAERTGGTYSTLKVQPAELEDSGVYFCASSRRRVEDEQYFGPGTRLTVT.

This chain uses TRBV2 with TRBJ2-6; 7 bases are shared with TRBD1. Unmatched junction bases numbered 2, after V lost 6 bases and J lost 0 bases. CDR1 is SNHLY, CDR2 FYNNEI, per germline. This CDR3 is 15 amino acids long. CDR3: CASRGQLSGANVLTF. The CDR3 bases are TGTGCCAGCAGGGGACAGCTCTCTGGGGCCAACGTCCTGACTTTC.

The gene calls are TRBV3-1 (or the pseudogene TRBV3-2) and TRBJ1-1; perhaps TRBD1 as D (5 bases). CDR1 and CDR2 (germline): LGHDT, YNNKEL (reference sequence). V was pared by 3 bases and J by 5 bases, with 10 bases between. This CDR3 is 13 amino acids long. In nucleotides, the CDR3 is TGTGCCAGCAGCCATGGGGAGGGGACTGAAGCTTTCTTT. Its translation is CASSHGEGTEAFF.

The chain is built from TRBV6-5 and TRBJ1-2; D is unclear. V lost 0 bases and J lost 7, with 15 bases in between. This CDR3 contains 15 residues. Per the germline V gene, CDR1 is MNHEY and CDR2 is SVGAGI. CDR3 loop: CASSYSGGSTSGYTF. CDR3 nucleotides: TGTGCCAGCAGTTACTCCGGCGGGTCCACCTCTGGCTACACCTTC.

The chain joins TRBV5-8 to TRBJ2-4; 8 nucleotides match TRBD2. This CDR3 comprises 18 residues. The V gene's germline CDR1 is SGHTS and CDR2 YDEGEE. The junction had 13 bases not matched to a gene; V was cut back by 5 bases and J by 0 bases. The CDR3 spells CASRASAAGDIAKNIQYF. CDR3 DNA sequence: TGTGCCAGCAGAGCGTCGGCAGCGGGGGACATAGCCAAAAACATTCAGTACTTC. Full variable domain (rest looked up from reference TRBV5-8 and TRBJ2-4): EAGVTQSPTHLIKTRGQQATLRCSPISGHTSVYWYQQALGLGLQFLLWYDEGEERNRGNFPPRFSGRQFPNYSSELNVNALELEDSALYLCASRASAAGDIAKNIQYFGAGTRLSVL.